These 26 T cell receptor beta chains came from one sample sequenced in a study of blood T cell repertoires in COVID-19. Some clones are missing from TCRdb's copy, which holds only in-frame ones; the method was immunoSEQ multiplex PCR. The sample carries approximately 380,000 clones, roughly 91% recorded once. Sequenced input: PBMCs or T cells enriched from blood (not recorded which). These receptors all come from a woman aged 18-29 years who had recovered from COVID-19.

The chain has TRBV13 and TRBJ1-4, with D unclear. Germline V gene lookup returns CDR1 PRHDT and CDR2 FYEKMQ (reference sequence). CDR3 length: 14 amino acids. V gave up 5 bases and J gave up 11 bases, with 18 bases separating them. CDR3 bases: TGTGCCAGCAGCGGAAACAATTTGGAGAATAAACTGTTTTTT. This translates into CASSGNNLENKLFF.

The genes are TRBV9 and TRBJ2-7; D unresolved. Trimming stripped 0 bases from V and 2 bases from J, with 9 bases between. Germline V lookup: CDR1 SGDLS, CDR2 YYNGEE. The CDR3 has 14 amino acids. DNA for the CDR3: TGTGCCAGCAGCGTAGTGAGCGACGCCTACGAGCAGTACTTC. Its translation is CASSVVSDAYEQYF.

In this sample, this clone turned up once. The J gene is TRBJ1-2, the V gene TRBV5-1, with 9 bases matching TRBD1. V trimming: 2 bases; J trimming: 4 bases; junction bases outside the gene matches: 3. Germline V lookup: CDR1 SGHRS, CDR2 YFSETQ. This CDR3 is 14 amino acids long. CDR3: CASSFGQGRYGYTF. The CDR3 DNA sequence: TGCGCCAGCAGCTTTGGACAGGGGCGCTATGGCTACACCTTC.

The chain employs TRBV2 and TRBJ2-3, with D possibly TRBD2 on 7 matching bases. CDR3 length: 15 amino acids. Germline loops: CDR1 SNHLY, CDR2 FYNNEI. Trimming took 7 bases from V and 8 from J, leaving 22 bases between them. The CDR3: CASTARTQGGGTQYF. The CDR3 DNA is TGTGCCAGCACCGCGAGGACTCAAGGGGGGGGTACGCAGTATTTT.

CDR3 in amino acids: CASTLLRGDYEQYF. CDR3 nucleotide sequence: TGTGCCAGCACCCTCCTCCGGGGGGACTACGAGCAGTACTTC. The V and J genes are TRBV3-1 (or the pseudogene TRBV3-2) and TRBJ2-7; 7 positions agree with TRBD2. The CDR3 consists of 14 residues. CDR1 and CDR2 (germline): LGHDT, YNNKEL (reference sequence). V lost 7 bases, J lost 3 bases, and 9 bases stayed unmatched.

This chain joins TRBV4-2 and TRBJ1-2, with TRBD1 matching 9 bases. Unmatched junction bases numbered 2, after V lost 1 base and J lost 5 bases. The CDR3 has 14 residues. CDR1 and CDR2 from the germline V gene are LGHNA and YNFKEQ. CDR3 residues: CASSQGDRGYGYTF. The CDR3 DNA is TGTGCCAGCAGCCAAGGCGACAGGGGGTATGGCTACACCTTC.

J is TRBJ2-7 and V is TRBV7-9, with D perhaps matching TRBD1 (6 bases). V was trimmed by 5 bases and J by 2 bases, leaving 13 bases between them. This CDR3 contains 14 residues. Germline assignment: CDR1 SEHNR and CDR2 FQNEAQ (reference sequence). The CDR3 region has the DNA TGTGCCAGCAGCGCAGGACAGAACCCCTACGAGCAGTACTTC. Its translation: CASSAGQNPYEQYF.

This rearrangement joins TRBV5-1 to TRBJ2-7; the match to TRBD1 covers 7 bases. The CDR3 consists of 14 residues. Germline trimming cut 0 bases from V and 2 bases from J; bases unmatched to any gene: 2. Per the germline V gene, CDR1 is SGHRS and CDR2 is YFSETQ. The CDR3 sequence: CASSLAQGTYEQYF. For the CDR3, the DNA is TGCGCCAGCAGCTTGGCACAGGGGACCTACGAGCAGTACTTC.

The chain combines TRBV7-2 with TRBJ2-5; D may be TRBD2 (6 bases). The CDR3 consists of 14 residues. Germline loops: CDR1 SGHTA, CDR2 FQGNSA. Trimming removed 5 bases at V and 7 bases at J, with 17 bases between. The CDR3: CASSPIAGLWTQYF. The CDR3 DNA reads as TGTGCCAGCAGCCCCATTGCGGGGCTCTGGACCCAGTACTTC.

The J gene is TRBJ1-6, the V gene TRBV5-1; the match to TRBD1 covers 7 bases. V shed 0 bases, J shed 6 bases, and the junction held 6 bases outside the gene matches. Germline-derived CDR1 and CDR2 are SGHRS and YFSETQ. This CDR3 is built from 16 residues. CDR3 residues: CASSLGGQDSNSPLHF. For the CDR3, the DNA is TGCGCCAGCAGCTTGGGAGGACAGGATTCTAATTCACCCCTCCACTTT. Based on the CDR3 plus reference TRBV5-1 and TRBJ1-6, the full variable domain is KAGVTQTPRYLIKTRGQQVTLSCSPISGHRSVSWYQQTPGQGLQFLFEYFSETQRNKGNFPGRFSGRQFSNSRSEMNVSTLELGDSALYLCASSLGGQDSNSPLHFGNGTRLTVT.

CDR3 in DNA: TGTGCCACGAAAGCGGGGGGCCTCACAGATACGCAGTATTTT. It translates to CATKAGGLTDTQYF. The J gene is TRBJ2-3, the V gene TRBV19; 9 bases are shared with TRBD2. CDR1 is LNHDA and CDR2 is SQIVND in the germline V gene (reference sequence). The junction had 7 bases not matched to a gene; V was cut back by 10 bases and J by 2 bases. The CDR3 extends over 14 amino acids.

This chain links TRBV18 with TRBJ1-4; 7 nucleotides line up with TRBD1. CDR1 is KGHSH, CDR2 LQKENI, per germline. CDR3 length: 17 amino acids. V trimming: 3 bases; J trimming: 0 bases; junction bases outside the gene matches: 7. CDR3 nucleotide sequence: TGTGCCAGCTCACCCGACAGGGCGGGTTCAACTAATGAAAAACTGTTTTTT. Residues: CASSPDRAGSTNEKLFF.

V and J are TRBV9 and TRBJ1-4; 8 positions match TRBD1. The CDR3 extends over 15 amino acids. J gave up 6 bases and V 3 bases, and 7 bases lay outside the gene matches. Germline-derived CDR1 and CDR2 are SGDLS and YYNGEE. The CDR3 coding sequence is TGTGCCAGCAGCGCGTTGACGACAGGGGATGAAAAACTGTTTTTT. This translates into CASSALTTGDEKLFF. Full variable domain (outside the CDR3, taken from reference TRBV9 and TRBJ1-4): DSGVTQTPKHLITATGQRVTLRCSPRSGDLSVYWYQQSLDQGLQFLIQYYNGEERAKGNILERFSAQQFPDLHSELNLSSLELGDSALYFCASSALTTGDEKLFFGSGTQLSVL.

This clone was recorded only once. The chain has TRBV7-9 and TRBJ1-3, with 7 bases fitting TRBD1. Germline CDR1 SEHNR, CDR2 FQNEAQ (reference sequence). This CDR3 is 16 amino acids long. Trimming at V came to 3 bases and at J to 4 bases, leaving 9 bases not matched to a gene. The CDR3 loop reads CASSFGTVNSGNTIYF. The CDR3 DNA sequence: TGTGCCAGCAGCTTCGGGACAGTTAACTCCGGAAACACCATATATTTT.

V gene TRBV5-1 combines with J gene TRBJ1-3; D unclear. Trimming removed 4 bases from V and 0 bases from J, with 20 bases in between. CDR3 length: 18 residues. From germline, CDR1 is SGHRS and CDR2 YFSETQ. As DNA, the CDR3 is TGCGCCAGCAGCCGAGGGCCAGTGGAGACGGACTCTGGAAACACCATATATTTT. Its translation is CASSRGPVETDSGNTIYF.

The gene calls are TRBV7-9 and TRBJ2-1; weak D call: TRBD2 (5 bases). The CDR3 is made up of 17 amino acids. V lost 2 bases and J lost 5, with 19 bases in between. CDR1 is SEHNR and CDR2 is FQNEAQ in the germline V gene (reference sequence). CDR3 amino acids: CASSLLPPHGDDNEQFF. The CDR3 bases are TGTGCCAGCAGCTTACTCCCCCCCCACGGGGATGACAATGAGCAGTTCTTC.

This chain uses TRBV25-1 with TRBJ2-2, with D perhaps TRBD1 (5 bases). Germline assignment: CDR1 MGHDK and CDR2 SYGVNS. CDR3 length: 14 amino acids. Trimming removed 4 bases at V and 10 bases at J, with 16 bases between. CDR3: CASSAPAGYAELFF. CDR3 in DNA: TGTGCCAGCAGTGCCCCGGCAGGGTACGCGGAGCTGTTTTTT.

The J gene is TRBJ1-5, the V gene TRBV4-2; perhaps TRBD1 as D (5 bases). Germline CDR1 reads LGHNA; CDR2 reads YNFKEQ. This CDR3 is 15 amino acids long. Trimming shortened V by 0 bases and J by 6 bases, and 12 bases separated the two germline ends. In nucleotides, the CDR3 is TGTGCCAGCAGCCAAGATCTTGGGGGGGTTCAGCCCCAGCATTTT. Translation gives CASSQDLGGVQPQHF.

The V call is TRBV28, the J call TRBJ2-3; the match to TRBD2 covers 11 bases. The CDR3 is 16 residues long. Germline trimming cut 5 bases from V and 6 bases from J; bases unmatched to any gene: 10. Germline loops: CDR1 MDHEN, CDR2 SYDVKM. For the CDR3, the DNA is TGTGCCAGCAGTCCCCCTCTAGCGGGGGGTTCTGATACGCAGTATTTT. Its protein is CASSPPLAGGSDTQYF.

The J gene is TRBJ1-2, the V gene TRBV5-6; D remains ambiguous. V was trimmed by 4 bases and J by 8 bases, leaving 15 bases between them. Germline V gene sequence: CDR1 SGHDT, CDR2 YYEEEE. The CDR3 totals 13 residues. In DNA form, the CDR3 reads TGTGCCAGCAGCACCGACGGGGTTGGAGGCTACACCTTC. Amino acid sequence: CASSTDGVGGYTF.

This sequence joins TRBV12-5 and TRBJ2-1; 12 bases are shared with TRBD2. V was clipped by 2 bases and J by 8 bases; unmatched bases: 7. The V gene's germline CDR1 is LGHNT and CDR2 FRNRAP. The CDR3 loop spans 16 amino acids. In DNA, the CDR3 is TGTGCTAGTGGTTTGCTCACTAGCGGGGGGCCCCATGAGCAGTTCTTC. Its translation: CASGLLTSGGPHEQFF.

The rearrangement uses TRBV13 and TRBJ1-2, with D uncertain. Germline CDR1 PRHDT, CDR2 FYEKMQ (reference sequence). The CDR3 has 12 residues. Trimming took 5 bases from V and 6 from J, leaving 10 bases between them. DNA for the CDR3: TGTGCCAGCAGCCTAAGGAGGGATGGCTACACCTTC. It specifies CASSLRRDGYTF.

This chain connects TRBV30 to TRBJ1-1; D is ambiguous. CDR3 size: 14 residues. Trimming left V 0 bases short and J 0 bases short, with 8 bases between. The germline V gene has CDR1 GTSNPN and CDR2 SVGIG (reference sequence). CDR3 sequence reads: CAWSVGGLNTEAFF. CDR3 in DNA: TGTGCCTGGAGTGTAGGTGGGCTGAACACTGAAGCTTTCTTT. The full variable domain, rest sourced from reference TRBV30 and TRBJ1-1, is SQTIHQWPATLVQPVGSPLSLECTVEGTSNPNLYWYRQAAGRGLQLLFYSVGIGQISSEVPQNLSASRPQDRQFILSSKKLLLSDSGFYLCAWSVGGLNTEAFFGQGTRLTVV.

The chain employs TRBV19 and TRBJ2-4; tentatively, D is TRBD1 (5 bases). The CDR3 is 15 amino acids. The V end lost 3 bases, the J end lost 2 bases, and 11 bases lay between the germline ends. Germline V lookup: CDR1 LNHDA, CDR2 SQIVND (reference sequence). The CDR3 coding sequence is TGTGCCAGTAGTATCCAGGGTGGGACCAAAAACATTCAGTACTTC. Translating it yields CASSIQGGTKNIQYF.

This chain connects TRBV7-9 to TRBJ1-5, with D possibly matching TRBD1 (6 bases). Trimming stripped 0 bases from V and 1 base from J, with 10 bases between. The CDR3 is 16 amino acids. Per the germline V gene, CDR1 is SEHNR and CDR2 is FQNEAQ (reference sequence). CDR3: CASSLAPQGSNQPQHF. Here the CDR3 DNA reads TGTGCCAGCAGCTTAGCGCCACAGGGAAGCAATCAGCCCCAGCATTTT.

This chain uses TRBV6-2 or TRBV6-3 with TRBJ2-1; tentatively, D is TRBD1 (6 bases). Between the trimmed V and J ends, which lost 0 bases and 9 bases, there was a span of 12 bases. This CDR3 has 14 amino acids. Germline V CDR1 and CDR2: MNHEY, SVGEGT. The CDR3 DNA sequence: TGTGCCAGCAGTTACTCGGCAGGGGTCAGTGAGCAGTTCTTC. It translates to CASSYSAGVSEQFF.